The T cell receptor (beta chain) under discussion was sequenced for a study of T cell responses to AZD1222 COVID-19 vaccine. Study-wide results and limits: Seropositive status at baseline applied to only five or six AZD1222 recipients. Spike-wide coverage was observed for vaccine-associated CD4 TCRs, with dominant responses at 160-218 and 743-854. Sampling captured repertoires only after the peak T cell response.

Method: immunoSEQ multiplex PCR; TCRdb's copy keeps in-frame clones and lacks some. Of around 120,000 clones in the sample, 75% to 90% were seen once. Trimming removed 0 bases from V and 7 bases from J, with 13 bases in between. CDR1 SGHRS and CDR2 YFSETQ come from the germline V gene. The CDR3 consists of 14 residues. Remarks on this clone: What it binds is unknown.

The J gene is TRBJ1-2, the V gene TRBV5-1; TRBD1 might be the D (5 bases). The input for sequencing was peripheral blood, taken on day 0 of AZD1222 vaccination. The clonotype was recovered from an adult in good health. The CDR3 coding sequence is TGCGCCAGCAGCTTGGAGGGACTTCGGAGTGGCTACACCTTC. It specifies CASSLEGLRSGYTF.